This entry features one TCR beta chain sequence. Its cognate antigen is unknown. This entry belongs to a study of T cell responses to AZD1222 COVID-19 vaccine. Per the germline V gene, CDR1 is LNHDA and CDR2 is SQIVND (reference sequence). CDR3 length equals 13 residues. Trimming shortened V by 3 bases and J by 2 bases, and 7 bases separated the two germline ends. The method was immunoSEQ multiplex PCR; TCRdb's version includes in-frame clones alone and lacks a portion of them. The table shows some 100,000 clones, with 91% occurring only once. Study-wide results and limits: The number of AZD1222 recipients seropositive at baseline was only 5 to 7. Repertoire sampling happened only post peak T cell response.

The receptor comes from an adult in good health. The sequencing used peripheral blood, collected on day 0 of AZD1222 vaccination. The V gene is TRBV19, the J gene TRBJ1-2, with D hard to call. CDR3 protein: CASSISGNYGYTF. The CDR3 bases are TGTGCCAGTAGTATTTCCGGGAACTATGGCTACACCTTC. The full variable domain, completed using reference TRBV19 and TRBJ1-2, is DGGITQSPKYLFRKEGQNVTLSCEQNLNHDAMYWYRQDPGQGLRLIYYSQIVNDFQKGDIAEGYSVSREKKESFPLTVTSAQKNPTAFYLCASSISGNYGYTFGSGTRLTVV.